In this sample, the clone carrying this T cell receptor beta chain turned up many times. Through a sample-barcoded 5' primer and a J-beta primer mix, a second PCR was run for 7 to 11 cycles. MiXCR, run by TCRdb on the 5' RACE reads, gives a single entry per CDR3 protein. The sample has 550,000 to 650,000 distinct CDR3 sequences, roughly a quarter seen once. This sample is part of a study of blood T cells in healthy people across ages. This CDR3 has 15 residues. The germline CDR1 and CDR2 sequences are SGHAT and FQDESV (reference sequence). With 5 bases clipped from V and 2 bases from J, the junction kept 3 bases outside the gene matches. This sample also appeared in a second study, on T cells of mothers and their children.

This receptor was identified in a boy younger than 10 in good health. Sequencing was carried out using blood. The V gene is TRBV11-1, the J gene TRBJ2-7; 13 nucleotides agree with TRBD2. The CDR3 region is CASSPGTSGTYEQYF. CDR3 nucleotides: TGTGCCAGCAGCCCCGGGACTAGCGGGACCTACGAGCAGTACTTC.